This is a list of T cell receptor beta chains from one sample in a study of cytotoxic CD8 clonotypes in ibrutinib-treated CLL. Profiled with immunoSEQ multiplex PCR; TCRdb holds only in-frame clones, not every one. Here the sample spans fewer than 400,000 clones, around 66% being singletons. The sequencing used PBMCs, collected after 36 months of ibrutinib treatment. The receptors were sampled from a human donor with chronic lymphocytic leukemia. Both conserved end residues are part of each CDR3. Fields, in order: J gene, V gene, CDR3 length, CDR3 protein.

J gene: TRBJ2-3
V gene: TRBV7-3
CDR3 length: 15
CDR3 protein: CASSLTSGGKRAQYF

J gene: TRBJ2-5
V gene: TRBV29-1
CDR3 length: 15
CDR3 protein: CSVEDLDRPRETQYF

J gene: TRBJ2-7
V gene: TRBV7-8
CDR3 length: 16
CDR3 protein: CASSLGAPRVSYEQYF

J gene: TRBJ1-1
V gene: TRBV9
CDR3 length: 17
CDR3 protein: CASSAQTGGEGNTEAFF

J gene: TRBJ2-7
V gene: TRBV4-1
CDR3 length: 16
CDR3 protein: CASSQDERRGFYEQYF

J gene: TRBJ1-2
V gene: TRBV14
CDR3 length: 15
CDR3 protein: CASSHGWGGGYGYTF

J gene: TRBJ1-6
V gene: TRBV5-1
CDR3 length: 15
CDR3 protein: CASSIGTGKYSPLHF

J gene: TRBJ1-3
V gene: TRBV18
CDR3 length: 14
CDR3 protein: CASSLGDSGNTIYF

J gene: TRBJ2-7
V gene: TRBV11-2
CDR3 length: 12
CDR3 protein: CASGAGPYEQYF

J gene: TRBJ1-5
V gene: TRBV5-1
CDR3 length: 14
CDR3 protein: CASSLGQGGQPQHF

J gene: TRBJ1-1
V gene: TRBV29-1
CDR3 length: 12
CDR3 protein: CSVEEGGVEAFF

J gene: TRBJ1-1
V gene: TRBV18
CDR3 length: 16
CDR3 protein: CASSPIPGHRNTEAFF

J gene: TRBJ1-6
V gene: TRBV9
CDR3 length: 11
CDR3 protein: CASSPTGPLHF

J gene: TRBJ1-1
V gene: TRBV29-1
CDR3 length: 14
CDR3 protein: CSVGGIREGTEAFF

J gene: TRBJ1-5
V gene: TRBV27
CDR3 length: 15
CDR3 protein: CASRYGGHLDQPQHF

J gene: TRBJ2-2
V gene: TRBV11-3
CDR3 length: 13
CDR3 protein: CASSLPPPGELFF

J gene: TRBJ2-5
V gene: TRBV11-1
CDR3 length: 16
CDR3 protein: CASSPQDRGRGETQYF

J gene: TRBJ1-5
V gene: TRBV21-1
CDR3 length: 19
CDR3 protein: CASSKNGTGGCQSNQPQHF

J gene: TRBJ1-2
V gene: TRBV9
CDR3 length: 17
CDR3 protein: CASSVVGRRRPNYGYTF

J gene: TRBJ2-7
V gene: TRBV5-1
CDR3 length: 15
CDR3 protein: CASSLLAGHSYEQYF

J gene: TRBJ2-7
V gene: TRBV2
CDR3 length: 14
CDR3 protein: CASSDRVHSYEQYF

J gene: TRBJ2-2
V gene: TRBV9
CDR3 length: 13
CDR3 protein: CASSVVLGGELFF

J gene: TRBJ1-2
V gene: TRBV4-1
CDR3 length: 15
CDR3 protein: CASSQDAGAVYGYTF

J gene: TRBJ2-7
V gene: TRBV4-1
CDR3 length: 15
CDR3 protein: CASSQGGTGRYEQYF

J gene: TRBJ2-5
V gene: TRBV15
CDR3 length: 12
CDR3 protein: CATSRDRQTQYF

J gene: TRBJ1-3
V gene: TRBV29-1
CDR3 length: 11
CDR3 protein: CSVDPGGTIYF

J gene: TRBJ1-1
V gene: TRBV7-6
CDR3 length: 13
CDR3 protein: CASSYPEWDEAFF

J gene: TRBJ1-2
V gene: TRBV7-8
CDR3 length: 13
CDR3 protein: CASSQSRGYGYTF

J gene: TRBJ1-6
V gene: TRBV6-5
CDR3 length: 16
CDR3 protein: CASSYDSSSYNSPLHF

J gene: TRBJ2-5
V gene: TRBV2
CDR3 length: 11
CDR3 protein: CASSQEETQYF

J gene: TRBJ2-2
V gene: TRBV28
CDR3 length: 13
CDR3 protein: CASSGTQTGELFF

J gene: TRBJ1-3
V gene: TRBV29-1
CDR3 length: 14
CDR3 protein: CSGRTAHSGNTIYF

J gene: TRBJ1-5
V gene: TRBV30
CDR3 length: 15
CDR3 protein: CAWRLPGNSNQPQHF

J gene: TRBJ1-2
V gene: TRBV9
CDR3 length: 11
CDR3 protein: CASSVGGGYTF

J gene: TRBJ1-1
V gene: TRBV19
CDR3 length: 16
CDR3 protein: CASSIVTYLGDTEAFF

J gene: TRBJ1-4
V gene: TRBV25-1
CDR3 length: 17
CDR3 protein: CASSAVDRGLTNEKLFF

J gene: TRBJ2-7
V gene: TRBV28
CDR3 length: 17
CDR3 protein: CASSLRTKKPVSYEQYF

J gene: TRBJ2-7
V gene: TRBV28
CDR3 length: 15
CDR3 protein: CASSLRRVISYEQYF

J gene: TRBJ2-1
V gene: TRBV28
CDR3 length: 16
CDR3 protein: CASSLILAGSYNEQFF

J gene: TRBJ2-7
V gene: TRBV5-1
CDR3 length: 15
CDR3 protein: CASSSSGGVSYEQYF

J gene: TRBJ2-7
V gene: TRBV30
CDR3 length: 13
CDR3 protein: CAWSVRGAHEQYF

J gene: TRBJ2-5
V gene: TRBV7-7
CDR3 length: 15
CDR3 protein: CASSLGVGPQETQYF

J gene: TRBJ2-7
V gene: TRBV6-5
CDR3 length: 13
CDR3 protein: CASGDRGRNEQYF

J gene: TRBJ1-5
V gene: TRBV18
CDR3 length: 16
CDR3 protein: CASSRYKLVGNQPQHF

J gene: TRBJ2-7
V gene: TRBV6-1
CDR3 length: 14
CDR3 protein: CASSLAGAPYEQYF

J gene: TRBJ2-7
V gene: TRBV7-2
CDR3 length: 13
CDR3 protein: CASSFGRGDEQYF

J gene: TRBJ2-6
V gene: TRBV7-3
CDR3 length: 15
CDR3 protein: CASSLYGSGANVLTF

J gene: TRBJ2-7
V gene: TRBV6-6
CDR3 length: 12
CDR3 protein: CASRGRSYEQYF

J gene: TRBJ2-7
V gene: TRBV6-5
CDR3 length: 12
CDR3 protein: CASDRENYEQYF